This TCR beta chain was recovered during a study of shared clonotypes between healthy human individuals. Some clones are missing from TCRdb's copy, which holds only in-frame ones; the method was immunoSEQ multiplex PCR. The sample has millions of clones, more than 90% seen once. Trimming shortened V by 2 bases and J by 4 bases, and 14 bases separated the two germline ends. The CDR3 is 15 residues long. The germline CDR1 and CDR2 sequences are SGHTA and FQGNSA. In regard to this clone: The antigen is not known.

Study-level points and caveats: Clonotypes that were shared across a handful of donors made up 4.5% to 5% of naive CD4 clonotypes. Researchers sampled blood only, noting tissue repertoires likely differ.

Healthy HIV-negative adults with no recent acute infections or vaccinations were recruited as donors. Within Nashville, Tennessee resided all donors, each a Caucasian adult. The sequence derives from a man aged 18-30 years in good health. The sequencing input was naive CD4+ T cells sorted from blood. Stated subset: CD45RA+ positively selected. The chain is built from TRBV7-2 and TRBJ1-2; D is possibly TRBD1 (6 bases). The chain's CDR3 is CASSLQGQGIYGYTF. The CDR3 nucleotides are TGTGCCAGCAGCTTACAAGGGCAGGGGATCTATGGCTACACCTTC. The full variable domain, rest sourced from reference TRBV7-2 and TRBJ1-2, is GAGVSQSPSNKVTEKGKDVELRCDPISGHTALYWYRQSLGQGLEFLIYFQGNSAPDKSGLPSDRFSAERTGGSVSTLTIQRTQQEDSAVYLCASSLQGQGIYGYTFGSGTRLTVV.